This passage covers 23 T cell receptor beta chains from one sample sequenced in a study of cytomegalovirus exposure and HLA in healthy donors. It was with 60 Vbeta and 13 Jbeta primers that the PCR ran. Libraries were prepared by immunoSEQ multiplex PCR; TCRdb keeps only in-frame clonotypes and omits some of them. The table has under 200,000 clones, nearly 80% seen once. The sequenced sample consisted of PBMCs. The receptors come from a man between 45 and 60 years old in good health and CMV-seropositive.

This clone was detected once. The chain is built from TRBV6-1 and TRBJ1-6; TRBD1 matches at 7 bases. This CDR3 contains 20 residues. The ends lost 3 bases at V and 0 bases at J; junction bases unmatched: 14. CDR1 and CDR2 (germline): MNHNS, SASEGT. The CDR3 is CASSEPRGGRISSYNSPLHF. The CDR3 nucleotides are TGTGCCAGCAGTGAGCCCCGAGGGGGCCGAATTAGCTCCTATAATTCACCCCTCCACTTT.

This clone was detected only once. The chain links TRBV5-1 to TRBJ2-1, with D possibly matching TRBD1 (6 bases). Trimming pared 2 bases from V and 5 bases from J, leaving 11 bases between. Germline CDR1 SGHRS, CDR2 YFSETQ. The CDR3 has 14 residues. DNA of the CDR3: TGCGCCAGCAGCTTCCAGGGGCTTAACAATGAGCAGTTCTTC. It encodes CASSFQGLNNEQFF.

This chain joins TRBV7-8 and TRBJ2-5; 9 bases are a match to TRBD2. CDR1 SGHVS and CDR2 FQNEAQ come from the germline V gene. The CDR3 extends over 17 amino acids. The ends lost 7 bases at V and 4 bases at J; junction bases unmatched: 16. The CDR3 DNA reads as TGTGCCAGCAATTGGGAGGTAGCGGGGGCCAATCCAGAGACCCAGTACTTC. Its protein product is CASNWEVAGANPETQYF.

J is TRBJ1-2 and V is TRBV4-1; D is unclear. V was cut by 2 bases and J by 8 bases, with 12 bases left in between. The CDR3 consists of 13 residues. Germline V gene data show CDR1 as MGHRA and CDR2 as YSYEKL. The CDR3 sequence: CASSQNAWYGYTF. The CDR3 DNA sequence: TGCGCCAGCAGCCAAAACGCGTGGTACGGCTACACCTTC.

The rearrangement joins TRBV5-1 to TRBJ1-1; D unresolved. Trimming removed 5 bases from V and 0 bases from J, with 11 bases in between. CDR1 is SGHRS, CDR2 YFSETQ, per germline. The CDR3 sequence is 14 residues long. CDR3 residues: CASRDGAMNTEAFF. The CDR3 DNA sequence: TGCGCCAGCAGAGATGGAGCGATGAACACTGAAGCTTTCTTT.

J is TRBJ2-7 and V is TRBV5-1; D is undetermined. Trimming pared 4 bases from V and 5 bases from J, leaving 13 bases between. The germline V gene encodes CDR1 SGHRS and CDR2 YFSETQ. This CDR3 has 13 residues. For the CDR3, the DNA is TGCGCCAGCAGCCTGCGCGGCGGCAACGAGCAGTACGTC. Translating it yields CASSLRGGNEQYV.

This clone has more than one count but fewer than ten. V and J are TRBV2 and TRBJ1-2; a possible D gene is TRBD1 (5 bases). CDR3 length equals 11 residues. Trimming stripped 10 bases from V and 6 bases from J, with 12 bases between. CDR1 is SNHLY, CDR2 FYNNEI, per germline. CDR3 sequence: CAISLRDGYTF. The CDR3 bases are TGTGCCATATCCCTCAGGGATGGCTACACCTTC.

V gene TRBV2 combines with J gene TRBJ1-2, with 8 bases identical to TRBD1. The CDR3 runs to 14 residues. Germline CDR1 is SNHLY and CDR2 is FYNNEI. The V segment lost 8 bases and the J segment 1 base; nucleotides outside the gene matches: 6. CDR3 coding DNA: TGTGCCAGCGTCATGACAGGGGTTAACTATGGCTACACCTTC. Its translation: CASVMTGVNYGYTF.

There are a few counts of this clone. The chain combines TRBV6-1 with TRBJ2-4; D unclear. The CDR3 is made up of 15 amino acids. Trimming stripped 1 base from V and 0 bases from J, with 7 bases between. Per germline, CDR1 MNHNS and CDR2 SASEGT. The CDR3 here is CASSEGALAKNIQYF. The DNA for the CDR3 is TGTGCCAGCAGTGAAGGGGCCCTAGCCAAAAACATTCAGTACTTC.

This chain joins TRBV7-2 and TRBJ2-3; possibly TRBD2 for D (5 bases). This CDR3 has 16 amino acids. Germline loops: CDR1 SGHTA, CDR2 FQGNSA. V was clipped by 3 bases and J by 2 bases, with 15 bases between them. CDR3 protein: CASSLGLARLTDTQYF. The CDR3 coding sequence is TGTGCCAGCAGCTTGGGGTTAGCGAGACTCACAGATACGCAGTATTTT. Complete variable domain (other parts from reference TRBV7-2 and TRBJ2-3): GAGVSQSPSNKVTEKGKDVELRCDPISGHTALYWYRQSLGQGLEFLIYFQGNSAPDKSGLPSDRFSAERTGGSVSTLTIQRTQQEDSAVYLCASSLGLARLTDTQYFGPGTRLTVL.

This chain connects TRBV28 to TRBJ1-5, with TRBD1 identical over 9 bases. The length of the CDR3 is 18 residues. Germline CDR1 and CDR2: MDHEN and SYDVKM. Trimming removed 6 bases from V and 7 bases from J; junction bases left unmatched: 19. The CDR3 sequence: CASSLIIIRDRVRQPQHF. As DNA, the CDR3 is TGTGCCAGCAGCTTAATAATCATAAGGGACAGGGTGAGGCAGCCCCAGCATTTT.

CDR3 amino acids: CASRLGLANEQFF. DNA of the CDR3: TGTGCCAGCAGACTAGGACTTGCCAATGAGCAGTTCTTC. The rearrangement joins TRBV6-5 to TRBJ2-1, with a weak D call TRBD2 (5 bases). Germline CDR1 is MNHEY and CDR2 is SVGAGI. The CDR3 contains 13 residues. Trimming took off 6 bases at V and 6 bases at J, with 12 bases between the two ends.

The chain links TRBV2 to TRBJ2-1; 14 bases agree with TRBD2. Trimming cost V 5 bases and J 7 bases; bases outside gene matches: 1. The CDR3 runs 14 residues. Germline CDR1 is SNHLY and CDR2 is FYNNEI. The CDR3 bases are TGTGCCAGCAGTTGGACTAGCGGGGGGAATGAGCAGTTCTTC. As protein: CASSWTSGGNEQFF.

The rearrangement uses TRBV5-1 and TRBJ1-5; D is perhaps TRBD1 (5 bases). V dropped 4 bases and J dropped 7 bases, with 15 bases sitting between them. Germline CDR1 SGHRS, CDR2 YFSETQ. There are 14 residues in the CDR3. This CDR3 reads CASSPQGTGQPQHF. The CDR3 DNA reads TGCGCCAGCAGCCCGCAGGGAACTGGGCAGCCCCAGCATTTT.

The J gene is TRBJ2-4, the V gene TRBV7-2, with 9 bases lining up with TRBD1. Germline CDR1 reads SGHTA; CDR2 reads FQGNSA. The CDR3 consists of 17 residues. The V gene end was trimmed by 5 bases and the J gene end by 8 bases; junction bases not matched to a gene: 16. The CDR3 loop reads CASSPAGTGRGGDIQYF. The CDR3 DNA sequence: TGTGCCAGCAGCCCTGCGGGGACAGGGAGAGGTGGGGACATTCAGTACTTC.

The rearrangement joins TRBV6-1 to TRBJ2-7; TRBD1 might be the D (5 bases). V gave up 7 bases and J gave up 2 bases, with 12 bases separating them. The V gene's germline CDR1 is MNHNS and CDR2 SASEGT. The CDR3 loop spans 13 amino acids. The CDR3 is CASMGVTAYEQYV. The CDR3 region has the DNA TGTGCCAGCATGGGTGTGACAGCCTACGAGCAGTACGTC.

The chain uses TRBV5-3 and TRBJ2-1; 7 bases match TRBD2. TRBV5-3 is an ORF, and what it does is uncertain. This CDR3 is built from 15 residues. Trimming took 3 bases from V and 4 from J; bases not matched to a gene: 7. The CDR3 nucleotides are TGTGCCAGAAGCTCCTTGGCTAGCGGATACAATGAGCAGTTCTTC. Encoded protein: CARSSLASGYNEQFF.

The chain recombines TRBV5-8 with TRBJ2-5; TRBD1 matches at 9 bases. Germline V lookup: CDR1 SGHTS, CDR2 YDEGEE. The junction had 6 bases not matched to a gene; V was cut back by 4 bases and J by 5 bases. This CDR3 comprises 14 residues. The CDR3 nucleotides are TGTGCCAGCAGCAGGGGACAGGGAGGGGAGACCCAGTACTTC. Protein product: CASSRGQGGETQYF.

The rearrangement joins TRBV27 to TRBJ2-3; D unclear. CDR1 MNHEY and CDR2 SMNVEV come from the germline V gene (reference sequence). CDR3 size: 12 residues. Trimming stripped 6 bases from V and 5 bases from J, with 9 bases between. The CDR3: CASSRVGDTQYF. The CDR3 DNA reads TGTGCCAGCAGCCGAGTCGGAGATACGCAGTATTTT.

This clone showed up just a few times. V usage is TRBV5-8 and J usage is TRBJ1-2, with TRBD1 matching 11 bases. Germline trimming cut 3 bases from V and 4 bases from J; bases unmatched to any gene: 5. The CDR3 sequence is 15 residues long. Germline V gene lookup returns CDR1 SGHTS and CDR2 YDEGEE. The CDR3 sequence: CASSSWDRGTYGYTF. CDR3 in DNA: TGTGCCAGCAGCTCGTGGGACAGGGGGACCTATGGCTACACCTTC.

The chain's CDR3 is CASSFSPSGSYNEQFF. CDR3 DNA sequence: TGTGCCAGCAGTTTCTCGCCTAGCGGTTCCTACAATGAGCAGTTCTTC. The rearrangement uses TRBV27 and TRBJ2-1; 7 nucleotides align to TRBD2. Trimming cost V 3 bases and J 1 base; bases outside gene matches: 6. The CDR3 consists of 16 residues. Germline loops: CDR1 MNHEY, CDR2 SMNVEV (reference sequence).

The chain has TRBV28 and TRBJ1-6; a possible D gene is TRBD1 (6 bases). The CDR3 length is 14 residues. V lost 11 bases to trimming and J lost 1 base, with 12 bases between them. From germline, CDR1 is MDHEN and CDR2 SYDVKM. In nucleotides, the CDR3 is TGTGCCGGGCGCGGACAGTCCTATAATTCACCCCTCCACTTT. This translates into CAGRGQSYNSPLHF.

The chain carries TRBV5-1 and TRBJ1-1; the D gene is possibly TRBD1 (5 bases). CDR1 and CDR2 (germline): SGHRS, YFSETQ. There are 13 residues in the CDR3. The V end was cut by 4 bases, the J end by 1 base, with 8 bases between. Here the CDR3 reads CASSTGGNTEAFF. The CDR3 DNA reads TGCGCCAGCAGCACGGGGGGGAACACTGAAGCTTTCTTT.